This TCR beta chain was captured by sequencing in a study of blood T cell repertoires in COVID-19. Study context: The study drew acute and convalescent COVID-19 samples from the United States, Italy and Spain.

V lost 4 bases to trimming and J lost 7 bases, with 11 bases between them. CDR1 KGHSH and CDR2 LQKENI come from the germline V gene. The CDR3 extends over 14 amino acids. In the original workflow: Reference gene primer amplification in the assay estimated nucleated cell counts. The repertoire was sequenced with immunoSEQ multiplex PCR; TCRdb's copy has only in-frame clones and lacks some. Clone size and V and J calls were adopted from that table, with D and trimming inferred from the DNA. This sample has about 50,000 clones, with more than 85% found just once. The sequenced sample consisted of peripheral blood. The receptor was derived from a man aged 45-60 years with active COVID-19. This rearrangement joins TRBV18 to TRBJ1-6, with D unresolved. This CDR3 reads CASSLVGRNSPLHF. CDR3 nucleotides: TGTGCCAGCTCACTTGTTGGGCGAAATTCACCCCTCCACTTT. The full variable domain, its missing parts supplied by reference TRBV18 and TRBJ1-6, is NAGVMQNPRHLVRRRGQEARLRCSPMKGHSHVYWYRQLPEEGLKFMVYLQKENIIDESGMPKERFSAEFPKEGPSILRIQQVVRGDSAAYFCASSLVGRNSPLHFGNGTRLTVT.